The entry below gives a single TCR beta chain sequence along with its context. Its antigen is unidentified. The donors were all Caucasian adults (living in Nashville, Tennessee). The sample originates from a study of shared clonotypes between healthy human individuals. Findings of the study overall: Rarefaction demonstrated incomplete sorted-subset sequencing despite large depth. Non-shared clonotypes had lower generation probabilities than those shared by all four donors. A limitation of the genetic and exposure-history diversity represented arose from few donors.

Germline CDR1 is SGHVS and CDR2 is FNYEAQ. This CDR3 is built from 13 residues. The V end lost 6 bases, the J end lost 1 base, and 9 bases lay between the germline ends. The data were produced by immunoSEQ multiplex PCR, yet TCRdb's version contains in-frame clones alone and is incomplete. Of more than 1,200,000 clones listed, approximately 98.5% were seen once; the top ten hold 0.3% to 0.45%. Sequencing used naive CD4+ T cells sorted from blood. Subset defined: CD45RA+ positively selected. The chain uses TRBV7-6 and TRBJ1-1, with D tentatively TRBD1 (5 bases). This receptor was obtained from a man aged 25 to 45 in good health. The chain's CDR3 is CASSRQQNTEAFF. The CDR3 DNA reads TGTGCCAGCAGTCGACAGCAGAACACTGAAGCTTTCTTT.